These T cell receptor beta chains were read from a single sample in a study of Graves' ophthalmopathy and Graves' hyperthyroidism. TCRdb redid the calling of the multiplex PCR reads with MiXCR, one entry per CDR3 protein. The sample has 200,000 to 250,000 distinct CDR3 sequences, about 32% seen once. The sample consisted of peripheral blood. These receptors were taken from a man aged 50-60 years with Graves' ophthalmopathy. The CDR3 runs from the conserved cysteine through the conserved F or W. The D gene is left open where the match is weak. Clone size is shown for a subset of rows, as once, few, many or a class of expanded clone.

D gene | clone size | J gene | V gene | CDR3 DNA | CDR3 protein
TRBD2 | many | TRBJ2-5 | TRBV11-3 | TGTGCCAGCAGCGGGGCGGGGGTGACCCAGTACTTC | CASSGAGVTQYF
NA | many | TRBJ1-6 | TRBV12-3/TRBV12-4 | TGTGCCAGCAGTTTGGCGGGCCGGGATTCACCCCTCCACTTT | CASSLAGRDSPLHF
NA | many | TRBJ2-7 | TRBV28 | TGTGCCAGCACCCAGACAGCCTACGAGCAGTACTTC | CASTQTAYEQYF
NA | many | TRBJ1-1 | TRBV28 | TGTGCCAGCAGTCCCCTAGGTGAAGGGTTCACTGAAGCTTTCTTT | CASSPLGEGFTEAFF
TRBD1 | NA | TRBJ1-1 | TRBV30 | TGTGCCTGGAGTGTAGGGGGCCCTGAAGCTTTCTTT | CAWSVGGPEAFF
TRBD1 | NA | TRBJ1-2 | TRBV6-1 | TGTGCCAGCACCAGGGACAGGGGGGGCTATGGCTACACCTTC | CASTRDRGGYGYTF
NA | many | TRBJ1-2 | TRBV7-2 | TGTGCCAGCAGCTTAGGGGGGTCGAACTATGGCTACACCTTC | CASSLGGSNYGYTF
TRBD1 | few | TRBJ2-5 | TRBV10-2 | TGCGCCAGCAGTGAGTCGACAGAAGGGGGCGAGACCCAGTACTTC | CASSESTEGGETQYF
NA | many | TRBJ2-2 | TRBV4-3 | TGCGCCAGCAGCCAAGATCCTCTGGGCGCCGGGGAGCTGTTTTTT | CASSQDPLGAGELFF
NA | many | TRBJ2-7 | TRBV6-1 | TGTGCCAGCGTGCCCCGACAGTCCTCCTACGAGCAGTACTTC | CASVPRQSSYEQYF
NA | NA | TRBJ1-5 | TRBV28 | TGTGCCAGCAGTTTGTATCCGGGCCCTGGGTCCCAGCATTTT | CASSLYPGPGSQHF
TRBD2 | many | TRBJ2-2 | TRBV6-5 | TGTGCCAGCATGGGCCTAGCGGGAGTGGCCGGGGAGCTGTTTTTT | CASMGLAGVAGELFF
TRBD1 | NA | TRBJ1-2 | TRBV6-5 | TGTGCCAGCAGTTACGGGGACAGGGTCAATGGCTACACCTTC | CASSYGDRVNGYTF
NA | many | TRBJ2-7 | TRBV6-2/TRBV6-3 | TGTGCCAGCAGCTGGGACGCCTACGAGCAGTACTTC | CASSWDAYEQYF
NA | many | TRBJ2-7 | TRBV6-2/TRBV6-3 | TGTGCCAGCAGTTACTCGCAGGGCTACTCCTACGAGCAGTACTTC | CASSYSQGYSYEQYF
NA | few | TRBJ2-7 | TRBV7-2 | TGTGCCAGCAGCTTAAGTATGGGTTCTTCCTACGAGCAGTACTTC | CASSLSMGSSYEQYF
NA | many | TRBJ2-7 | TRBV7-7 | TGTGCTAGCAGCTTATACATCTCCTACGAGCAGTACTTC | CASSLYISYEQYF
NA | NA | TRBJ1-2 | TRBV2 | TGTGCCAGCAGTGCTGAAAACTATGGCTACACCTTC | CASSAENYGYTF
NA | many | TRBJ1-5 | TRBV6-5 | TGTGCCAGCAGTTACAACCTCAATCAGCCCCAGCATTTT | CASSYNLNQPQHF
TRBD1 | NA | TRBJ2-7 | TRBV2 | TGTGCCAGCAGTTTTAGGCCAGGGGGCGAGCAGTACTTC | CASSFRPGGEQYF
TRBD1 | NA | TRBJ2-7 | TRBV6-2/TRBV6-3 | TGTGCCAGCAGAGCGGGACAGGGCTTCGAGCAGTACTTC | CASRAGQGFEQYF
NA | NA | TRBJ2-5 | TRBV11-2 | TGTGCCAGCAGCCGAAGGGTCAACCAAGAGACCCAGTACTTC | CASSRRVNQETQYF
NA | NA | TRBJ2-2 | TRBV12-3/TRBV12-4 | TGTGCCAGCAGTTTGCCTAGCAGCACCGGGGAGCTGTTTTTT | CASSLPSSTGELFF
TRBD1 | many | TRBJ2-5 | TRBV5-1 | TGCGCCAGCAGCCCGGGGGACAGGGGGCGCGGGGAGACCCAGTACTTC | CASSPGDRGRGETQYF
TRBD1 | NA | TRBJ2-7 | TRBV28 | TGTGCCAGCAGTTTACCCGGGACAGGGCGCTACGAGCAGTACTTC | CASSLPGTGRYEQYF
NA | many | TRBJ2-5 | TRBV6-5 | TGTGCCAGCAGTTACTCGATTTATACAGAGGAGACCCAGTACTTC | CASSYSIYTEETQYF
NA | many | TRBJ1-1 | TRBV19 | TGTGCCAGTAAGGAGGGTACAGCGGTTCGTCGCGCTTTCTTT | CASKEGTAVRRAFF
TRBD2 | many | TRBJ2-5 | TRBV20-1 | TGCAGTGCGACTAGCGAAGAGACCCAGTACTTC | CSATSEETQYF
NA | NA | TRBJ2-2 | TRBV6-1 | TGTGCCAGAGGGACCGGGGAGCTGTTTTTT | CARGTGELFF
NA | once | TRBJ1-1 | TRBV10-3 | TGTGCCATCAGTGAGTCAGGCAGATTTATGACTGAAGCTTTCTTT | CAISESGRFMTEAFF
TRBD1 | NA | TRBJ1-1 | TRBV27 | TGTGCCAGCAGAGAAAAACAGGGGAGGAACACTGAAGCTTTCTTT | CASREKQGRNTEAFF
NA | many | TRBJ1-2 | TRBV20-1 | TGCAGGGTCGGGGCAGGGACTATTCATGGCTACACCTTC | CRVGAGTIHGYTF
TRBD1 | NA | TRBJ1-6 | TRBV12-3/TRBV12-4 | TGTGCCAGCAGTCCAGGGGACAGTGCTAATTCACCCCTCCACTTT | CASSPGDSANSPLHF
NA | NA | TRBJ1-2 | TRBV15 | TGTGCCACCAGCAGACGGACAGAGCCCTATGGCTACACCTTC | CATSRRTEPYGYTF
TRBD1 | many | TRBJ2-5 | TRBV12-3/TRBV12-4 | TGTGCCAGCAGTTTTTATCGAGTGGGGACAGGGAGGCGAGAGACCCAGTACTTC | CASSFYRVGTGRRETQYF
NA | many | TRBJ2-7 | TRBV4-3 | TGCGCCAGCAGCCGAGACAGTCTCTCCTACGAGCAGTACTTC | CASSRDSLSYEQYF